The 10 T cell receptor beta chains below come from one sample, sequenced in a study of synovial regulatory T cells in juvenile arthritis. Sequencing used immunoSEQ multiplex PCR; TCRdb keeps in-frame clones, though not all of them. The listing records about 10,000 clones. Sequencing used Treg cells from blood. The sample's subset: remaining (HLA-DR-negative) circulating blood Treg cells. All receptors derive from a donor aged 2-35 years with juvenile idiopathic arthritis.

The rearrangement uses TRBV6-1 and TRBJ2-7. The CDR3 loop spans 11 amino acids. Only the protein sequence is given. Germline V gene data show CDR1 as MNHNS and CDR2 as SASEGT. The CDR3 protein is CASGRSYEQYF.

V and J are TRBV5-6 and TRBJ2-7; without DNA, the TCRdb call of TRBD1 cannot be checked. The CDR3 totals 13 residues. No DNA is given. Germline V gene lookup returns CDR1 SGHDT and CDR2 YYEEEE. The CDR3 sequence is CASSWGDRRMQYF.

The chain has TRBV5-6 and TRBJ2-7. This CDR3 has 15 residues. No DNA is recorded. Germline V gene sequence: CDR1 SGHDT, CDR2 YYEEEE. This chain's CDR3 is CASSLVGRDLYEQYF.

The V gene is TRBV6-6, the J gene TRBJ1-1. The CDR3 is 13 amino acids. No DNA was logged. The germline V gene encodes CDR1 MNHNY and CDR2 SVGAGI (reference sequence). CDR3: CASTGRQNTEAFF.

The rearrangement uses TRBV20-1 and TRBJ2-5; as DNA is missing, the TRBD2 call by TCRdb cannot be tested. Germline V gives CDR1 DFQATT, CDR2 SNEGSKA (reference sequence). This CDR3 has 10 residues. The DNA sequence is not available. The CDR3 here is CSALRGTQYF.

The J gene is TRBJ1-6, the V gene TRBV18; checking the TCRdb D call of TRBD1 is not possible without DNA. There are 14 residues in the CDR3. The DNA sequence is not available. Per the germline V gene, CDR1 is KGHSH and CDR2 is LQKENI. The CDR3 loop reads CASSPAGYNSPLHF.

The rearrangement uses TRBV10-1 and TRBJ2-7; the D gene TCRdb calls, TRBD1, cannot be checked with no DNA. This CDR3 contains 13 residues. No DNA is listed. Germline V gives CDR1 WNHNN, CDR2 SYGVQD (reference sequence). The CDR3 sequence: CASSEAGGYEQYF.

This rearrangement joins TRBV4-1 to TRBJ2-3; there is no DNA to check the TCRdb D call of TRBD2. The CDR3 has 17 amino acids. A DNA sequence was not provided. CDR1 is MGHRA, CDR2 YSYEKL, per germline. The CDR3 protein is CASSQTSGRRSTDTQYF.

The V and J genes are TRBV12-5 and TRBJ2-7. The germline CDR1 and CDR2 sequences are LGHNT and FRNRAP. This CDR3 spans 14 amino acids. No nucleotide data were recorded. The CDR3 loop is CASGLGDPGHEQYF.

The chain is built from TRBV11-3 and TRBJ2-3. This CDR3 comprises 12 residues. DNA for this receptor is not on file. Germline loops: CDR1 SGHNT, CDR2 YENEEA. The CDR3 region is CASSLGADTQYF.